Following are 18 T cell receptor beta chains from one sample sequenced in a study of blood T cell repertoires in COVID-19. The assay was immunoSEQ multiplex PCR, and TCRdb's table has in-frame clones only and misses some. Here the sample spans about 190,000 clones, 85% to 90% being singletons. Specimen: peripheral blood. These receptors were obtained from a man aged 50 to 60 with acute or convalescent COVID-19.

The V call is TRBV27, the J call TRBJ1-6, with no clear D. Deletions cut 5 bases from V and 9 bases from J, with 14 bases between. This CDR3 is built from 14 residues. Germline values: CDR1 MNHEY, CDR2 SMNVEV (reference sequence). CDR3 coding DNA: TGTGCCAGCAGTATGGGAGGACCGTTTTCACCCCTCCACTTT. It codes for CASSMGGPFSPLHF.

This clone was seen a single time. V is TRBV7-8 and J is TRBJ2-7; tentative D call: TRBD2 (6 bases). The ends were cut back, 3 bases at V and 1 base at J, with 10 bases in the middle. Germline CDR1 reads SGHVS; CDR2 reads FQNEAQ. The CDR3 has 14 residues. The CDR3 spells CASSLGGFSYEQYF. The CDR3 bases are TGTGCCAGCAGCTTGGGGGGATTTTCCTACGAGCAGTACTTC.

The V gene is TRBV24-1, the J gene TRBJ1-1; 9 positions match TRBD1. The junction had 7 bases not matched to a gene; V was cut back by 5 bases and J by 7 bases. Germline V lookup: CDR1 KGHDR, CDR2 SFDVKD. The CDR3 sequence is 14 residues long. This chain's CDR3 is CATSAADRGGEAFF. CDR3 coding DNA: TGTGCCACCAGTGCCGCGGACAGGGGAGGTGAAGCTTTCTTT.

The chain employs TRBV4-3 and TRBJ2-7; the D is unclear. Looked up from germline, CDR1 is LGHNA and CDR2 is YSLEER. CDR3 length: 14 amino acids. V lost 1 base to trimming and J lost 3 bases, with 10 bases between them. The DNA for the CDR3 is TGCGCCAGCAGCCAAGGGCAGGCCGACTACGAGCAGTACGTC. Its protein product is CASSQGQADYEQYV.

CDR3 sequence reads: CATSATGNQPQHF. In DNA form, the CDR3 reads TGTGCCACCAGTGCAACCGGGAATCAGCCCCAGCATTTT. This chain joins TRBV24-1 and TRBJ1-5; D is undetermined. The CDR3 sequence is 13 residues long. Germline CDR1 reads KGHDR; CDR2 reads SFDVKD. Trimming took 5 bases from V and 4 from J, leaving 8 bases between them.

The J gene is TRBJ2-5, the V gene TRBV7-2; 11 bases match TRBD2. There are 16 residues in the CDR3. J lost 5 bases, V lost 1 base, and 6 bases had no gene match. Per germline, CDR1 SGHTA and CDR2 FQGNSA. This chain's CDR3 is CASSLGLAGNRETQYF. DNA for the CDR3: TGTGCCAGCAGCTTAGGACTAGCGGGGAATCGGGAGACCCAGTACTTC.

The chain combines TRBV7-3 with TRBJ2-1, with TRBD1 as a possible D gene (6 bases). The germline CDR1 and CDR2 sequences are SGHTA and FQGTGA. This CDR3 spans 16 amino acids. The V and J ends lost 5 bases and 4 bases respectively, with 18 bases between them. CDR3 sequence (DNA): TGTGCCAGCAGCCCGACAGGTACATCCGAATACAATGAGCAGTTCTTC. It specifies CASSPTGTSEYNEQFF.

The V gene is TRBV28, the J gene TRBJ2-7; TRBD1 agrees at 10 bases. V was clipped by 4 bases and J by 4 bases; unmatched bases: 1. The germline V gene encodes CDR1 MDHEN and CDR2 SYDVKM. There are 13 residues in the CDR3. The CDR3 region has the DNA TGTGCCAGCAGTTCGGGACAGGGGTACGAGCAGTACTTC. Translated: CASSSGQGYEQYF.

The rearrangement joins TRBV7-9 to TRBJ2-5, with 8 bases lining up with TRBD1. Germline loops: CDR1 SEHNR, CDR2 FQNEAQ (reference sequence). The V segment lost 5 bases and the J segment 3 bases; nucleotides outside the gene matches: 2. The CDR3 loop spans 13 amino acids. Written as DNA, the CDR3 is TGTGCCAGCAGCGTGGACAGGGAAGAGACCCAGTACTTC. Translation: CASSVDREETQYF.

This sequence joins TRBV11-2 and TRBJ1-3, with no clear D. The V end lost 0 bases, the J end lost 3 bases, and 6 bases lay between the germline ends. The germline V gene has CDR1 SGHAT and CDR2 FQNNGV. The CDR3 spans 14 residues. The CDR3 sequence: CASSLDPIGNTIYF. The CDR3 DNA follows: TGTGCCAGCAGCTTAGACCCAATTGGAAACACCATATATTTT.

This clone was detected only a few times. The rearrangement uses TRBV7-9 and TRBJ2-3; 10 positions match TRBD2. J gave up 2 bases and V 4 bases, and 6 bases lay outside the gene matches. The CDR3 covers 16 residues. Germline-derived CDR1 and CDR2 are SEHNR and FQNEAQ (reference sequence). CDR3 DNA: TGTGCCAGCAGCTCCGGGACTAGCGAGATCACAGATACGCAGTATTTT. Residues: CASSSGTSEITDTQYF. The whole variable domain, remainder taken from reference TRBV7-9 and TRBJ2-3, is DTGVSQNPRHKITKRGQNVTFRCDPISEHNRLYWYRQTLGQGPEFLTYFQNEAQLEKSRLLSDRFSAERPKGSFSTLEIQRTEQGDSAMYLCASSSGTSEITDTQYFGPGTRLTVL.

The CDR3 loop is CASSPAGRSYNEQFF. CDR3 nucleotide sequence: TGTGCCAGTAGCCCAGCGGGACGTTCCTACAATGAGCAGTTCTTC. This chain uses TRBV19 with TRBJ2-1; TRBD2 agrees at 7 bases. CDR3 length: 15 amino acids. CDR1 and CDR2 (germline): LNHDA, SQIVND (reference sequence). V was pared by 6 bases and J by 1 base, with 6 bases of the junction left unmatched.

The rearrangement joins TRBV30 to TRBJ2-5; 10 bases match TRBD1. Germline V lookup: CDR1 GTSNPN, CDR2 SVGIG (reference sequence). This CDR3 has 12 residues. V was pared by 5 bases and J by 5 bases, with 2 bases of the junction left unmatched. The CDR3 DNA reads as TGTGCCTGGGGGACAGGGGCCGAGACCCAGTACTTC. Its translation: CAWGTGAETQYF. The full variable domain, rest sourced from reference TRBV30 and TRBJ2-5, is SQTIHQWPATLVQPVGSPLSLECTVEGTSNPNLYWYRQAAGRGLQLLFYSVGIGQISSEVPQNLSASRPQDRQFILSSKKLLLSDSGFYLCAWGTGAETQYFGPGTRLLVL.

The chain combines TRBV12-5 with TRBJ1-2; 8 positions agree with TRBD1. After removal of 0 bases from V and 6 bases from J, the junction contained 15 bases not matched to a gene. Per germline, CDR1 LGHNT and CDR2 FRNRAP. The CDR3 runs to 18 residues. In DNA form, the CDR3 reads TGTGCTAGTGGTTTGGTAAAAGATGGTGAGACAGGGGTAGATGGCTACACCTTC. Protein product: CASGLVKDGETGVDGYTF.

V usage is TRBV3-1 (or the pseudogene TRBV3-2) and J usage is TRBJ1-1; no clear D gene. Germline CDR1 and CDR2: LGHDT and YNNKEL (reference sequence). The length of the CDR3 is 15 residues. Trimming took 4 bases from V and 5 from J, leaving 17 bases between them. CDR3 nucleotides: TGTGCCAGCAGCCCCCGGGAGGGATTAAAGACTGAAGCTTTCTTT. Translating it yields CASSPREGLKTEAFF.

V usage is TRBV9 and J usage is TRBJ1-6; D gene uncertain. The CDR3 contains 16 residues. Deletions cut 5 bases from V and 0 bases from J, with 12 bases between. Germline values: CDR1 SGDLS, CDR2 YYNGEE. The DNA for the CDR3 is TGTGCCAGCAGTGCCTCTGGGAGCTCCTATAATTCACCCCTCCACTTT. Protein: CASSASGSSYNSPLHF.

This chain uses TRBV4-1 with TRBJ1-1; TRBD1 matches 8 bases. The germline CDR1 and CDR2 sequences are MGHRA and YSYEKL. The length of the CDR3 is 15 residues. V was clipped by 1 base and J by 10 bases; unmatched bases: 11. For the CDR3, the DNA is TGCGCCAGCAGCCAAGTGGCCAGGGGGCTAGAAGCAGCTTTCTTT. As protein: CASSQVARGLEAAFF.

This chain connects TRBV5-1 to TRBJ2-7; TRBD2 aligns across 10 bases. The V gene end was trimmed by 3 bases and the J gene end by 0 bases; junction bases not matched to a gene: 9. CDR1 and CDR2 from the germline V gene are SGHRS and YFSETQ. The CDR3 contains 17 residues. CDR3 sequence reads: CASSSYSGLAASYEQYF. For the CDR3, the DNA is TGCGCCAGCAGCTCATACTCCGGACTAGCGGCCTCCTACGAGCAGTACTTC.